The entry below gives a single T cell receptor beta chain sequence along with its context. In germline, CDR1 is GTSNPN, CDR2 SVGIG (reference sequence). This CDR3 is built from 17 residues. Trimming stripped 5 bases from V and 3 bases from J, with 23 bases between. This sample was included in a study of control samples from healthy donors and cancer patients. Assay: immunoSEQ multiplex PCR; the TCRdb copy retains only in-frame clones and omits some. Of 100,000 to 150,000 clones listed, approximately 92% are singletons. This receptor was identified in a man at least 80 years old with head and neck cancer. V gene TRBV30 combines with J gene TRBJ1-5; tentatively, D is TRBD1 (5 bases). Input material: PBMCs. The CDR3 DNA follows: TGTGCCTGGTTCCCAGTGAGGGGTCCGGCTTTCAATCAGCCCCAGCATTTT. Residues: CAWFPVRGPAFNQPQHF.